This TCR beta chain is from a study of low-dose radiotherapy and immunotherapy resistance in tumors. The time point is: before trial treatment. Alpha- and beta-chain coverage of first-strand cDNA came from TRAV- and TRBV-specific primers. A constant-region primer paired with the V-primer adapter amplified TCRs over approximately 18 PCR cycles. The mRNA that was isolated underwent amplification by in vitro transcription. TCRdb recomputed calls from the reads with MiXCR, one row per CDR3 protein. Counted here are about 71,000 distinct CDR3 sequences, around 30% occurring once; the ten biggest clones make up approximately 12%. At least ten counts were recorded for this clonotype. Trimming left V 4 bases short and J 0 bases short, with 9 bases between. The germline gives CDR1 SQVTM, CDR2 ANQGSEA. This CDR3 spans 14 amino acids.

The chain carries TRBV29-1 and TRBJ1-4, with a tentative D call TRBD1 (5 bases). The receptor was derived from a female donor with ovarian cancer. This specimen consisted of PBMCs, obtained before treatment. The CDR3 loop reads CSVAQGATNEKLFF. Here the CDR3 DNA reads TGCAGCGTTGCGCAGGGTGCAACTAATGAAAAACTGTTTTTT.